Shown below are 15 T cell receptor beta chains from a single sample sequenced in a study of T-cell memory formation after mild COVID-19. TCRdb ran MiXCR on the 5' RACE reads and lists one entry per CDR3 protein. Among around 200,000 distinct CDR3 sequences, approximately 18% were seen once, and the ten largest hold 3% to 4%. Sequencing input: PBMCs or a T cell subset sorted from them (not recorded which). Receptors were obtained from a man younger than 35 who had mild COVID-19 (a few samples of this study predate the infection). Cell type and time point are not known.

This clonotype was seen only once. The chain combines TRBV6-5 with TRBJ2-2; no clear D gene. Germline V gene sequence: CDR1 MNHEY, CDR2 SVGAGI. V lost 8 bases and J 3 bases, leaving 7 bases between the germline ends. There are 12 residues in the CDR3. The CDR3 DNA is TGTGCCAGCCACGGATACACCGGGGAGCTGTTTTTT. Protein product: CASHGYTGELFF.

The chain couples TRBV2 to TRBJ2-3; 7 bases are a match to TRBD1. Per the germline V gene, CDR1 is SNHLY and CDR2 is FYNNEI. Trimming cost V 6 bases and J 6 bases; bases outside gene matches: 9. This CDR3 region has 14 residues. CDR3 nucleotides: TGTGCCAGCAGCCGGGACAGCCTATGGGATACGCAGTATTTT. Amino acids: CASSRDSLWDTQYF.

The chain recombines TRBV20-1 with TRBJ1-5; D is ambiguous. CDR1 is DFQATT, CDR2 SNEGSKA, per germline (reference sequence). The CDR3 extends over 15 amino acids. Deletions cut 5 bases from V and 0 bases from J, with 14 bases between. CDR3 DNA sequence: TGCAGTGCTGGCCCCGTGGGTCATAGCAATCAGCCCCAGCATTTT. Translation: CSAGPVGHSNQPQHF.

The DNA of the CDR3 is TGTGCCAGCAGTGGAGGCAGGGAAGCTTTCTTT. As protein: CASSGGREAFF. The rearrangement uses TRBV7-6 and TRBJ1-1, with D hard to call. CDR3 length equals 11 residues. V was cut by 6 bases and J by 8 bases, with 10 bases left in between. The germline V gene encodes CDR1 SGHVS and CDR2 FNYEAQ.

The chain uses TRBV5-1 and TRBJ2-5; D is ambiguous. Germline CDR1 SGHRS, CDR2 YFSETQ. CDR3 length: 14 residues. Trimming shortened V by 4 bases and J by 2 bases, and 12 bases separated the two germline ends. The CDR3 region is CASSADGLQETQYF. The CDR3, as DNA: TGCGCCAGCAGCGCGGACGGCCTACAAGAGACCCAGTACTTC.

This clonotype turned up a few times. The chain carries TRBV2 and TRBJ2-3, with D unresolved. Deletions cut 4 bases from V and 8 bases from J, with 10 bases between. The CDR3 runs to 12 residues. The V gene's germline CDR1 is SNHLY and CDR2 FYNNEI. The CDR3: CASSGTPATQYF. In DNA form, the CDR3 reads TGTGCCAGCAGTGGGACCCCAGCTACGCAGTATTTT. Drawing the rest from reference TRBV2 and TRBJ2-3, the complete variable domain is EPEVTQTPSHQVTQMGQEVILRCVPISNHLYFYWYRQILGQKVEFLVSFYNNEISEKSEIFDDQFSVERPDGSNFTLKIRSTKLEDSAMYFCASSGTPATQYFGPGTRLTVL.

This clonotype was picked up a small number of times. V and J are TRBV7-2 and TRBJ2-6, with TRBD2 matching over 7 bases. Germline loops: CDR1 SGHTA, CDR2 FQGNSA. The trim removed 5 bases at V and 0 bases at J, leaving 7 bases unmatched. The CDR3 totals 17 residues. Here the CDR3 DNA reads TGTGCCAGCAGCCCCCTGGGGGGGAGCTCTGGGGCCAACGTCCTGACTTTC. Residues: CASSPLGGSSGANVLTF.

The chain has TRBV24-1 and TRBJ2-2; TRBD1 matches at 11 bases. V gave up 7 bases and J gave up 6 bases; unmatched junction bases: 6. The length of the CDR3 is 15 residues. Germline assignment: CDR1 KGHDR and CDR2 SFDVKD. CDR3 residues: CATRHGTGGPGELFF. CDR3 bases: TGTGCCACCAGGCATGGGACAGGGGGACCCGGGGAGCTGTTTTTT.

The rearrangement joins TRBV12-3 or TRBV12-4 to TRBJ2-3; D could derive from TRBD1 or TRBD2 (5 bases each). Trimming shortened V by 7 bases and J by 4 bases, and 18 bases separated the two germline ends. The CDR3 runs to 15 residues. The CDR3 nucleotides are TGTGCCAGCACCCCAGCGACGGGGACCGCAGATACGCAGTATTTT. Translation: CASTPATGTADTQYF.

This clonotype was observed at least ten times. J is TRBJ2-3 and V is TRBV28; 11 positions match TRBD1. This CDR3 contains 15 residues. Germline CDR1 reads MDHEN; CDR2 reads SYDVKM. Trimming took 7 bases from V and 2 from J; bases not matched to a gene: 5. The CDR3 sequence: CASNLGQGVTDTQYF. The CDR3 coding sequence is TGTGCCAGCAACCTGGGACAGGGGGTCACAGATACGCAGTATTTT.

The chain couples TRBV7-9 to TRBJ1-5, with D hard to call. CDR1 SEHNR and CDR2 FQNEAQ come from the germline V gene (reference sequence). The CDR3 consists of 14 residues. Trimming shortened V by 1 base and J by 7 bases, and 11 bases separated the two germline ends. The CDR3 DNA is TGTGCCAGCAGCTTAGGGGGTCCTGAGCAGCCCCAGCATTTT. Translation gives CASSLGGPEQPQHF.

For this clonotype: A read error is possible here, since a much larger clone lies one base away. The V call is TRBV3-1, the J call TRBJ1-6; 9 nucleotides line up with TRBD1. There are 18 residues in the CDR3. Germline CDR1 and CDR2: LGHDT and YNNKEL (reference sequence). Losses at the gene ends were 11 bases for V and 9 bases for J; bases not matched to a gene: 23. Here the CDR3 DNA reads TGTGCCTCCAGCGGTTGGGGACAGGGTCATTGGGTTGGTTCACCCCTCCACTTT. This encodes CASSGWGQGHWVGSPLHF.

This chain joins TRBV20-1 and TRBJ2-1, with 12 bases identical to TRBD1. Germline values: CDR1 DFQATT, CDR2 SNEGSKA (reference sequence). The CDR3 runs to 16 residues. V dropped 1 base and J dropped 3; count of bases not matched to a gene: 4. Written as DNA, the CDR3 is TGCAGTGCTAGAGGGGGACAGGGGGCGAGCTACAATGAGCAGTTCTTC. It specifies CSARGGQGASYNEQFF.

The J gene is TRBJ2-3, the V gene TRBV5-1, with 13 bases fitting TRBD2. Unmatched junction bases numbered 2, after V lost 4 bases and J lost 6 bases. Germline assignment: CDR1 SGHRS and CDR2 YFSETQ. This CDR3 contains 14 residues. Here the CDR3 reads CASSQTSGGDTQYF. For the CDR3, the DNA is TGCGCCAGCAGCCAGACTAGCGGGGGGGATACGCAGTATTTT.

The chain joins TRBV27 to TRBJ2-3, with D perhaps given as TRBD1 or TRBD2 (6 bases each). V lost 3 bases, J lost 0 bases, and 19 bases lay in between. The V gene's germline CDR1 is MNHEY and CDR2 SMNVEV (reference sequence). The CDR3 sequence is 18 residues long. CDR3 residues: CASSLGRGQSTSTDTQYF. The DNA of the CDR3 is TGTGCCAGCAGTTTGGGCCGGGGGCAGTCGACTAGCACAGATACGCAGTATTTT.